What follows are 24 T cell receptor beta chains derived from one specimen sequenced in a study of blood T cell repertoires in COVID-19. TCRdb keeps only in-frame clones here, not all; method: immunoSEQ multiplex PCR. The repertoire has around 63,000 clones, more than 75% of them found once; the top ten carry 6.5% to 7.5%. The sample was peripheral blood. The receptors shown here come from a man aged 55 to 70 with acute or convalescent COVID-19.

As to this clone: The junction differs from germline at one of its ends, possibly a read error. The chain recombines TRBV28 with TRBJ2-7, with D possibly matching TRBD1 (5 bases). Per germline, CDR1 MDHEN and CDR2 SYDVKM. CDR3 size: 16 residues. As DNA, the CDR3 is TGTGCCAGCAGCCCACTTGCCTTGGACAAGTCCTTCGAGCAGTACTTC. This sequence encodes CASSPLALDKSFEQYF.

This clone was detected a few times. The chain recombines TRBV19 with TRBJ2-7, with D possibly matching TRBD2 (6 bases). The V end lost 6 bases, the J end lost 2 bases, and 14 bases lay between the germline ends. The CDR3 has 14 residues. The germline gives CDR1 LNHDA, CDR2 SQIVND (reference sequence). The CDR3 here is CASSFSGVTYEQYF. CDR3 nucleotides: TGTGCCAGTAGCTTCTCGGGAGTCACCTACGAGCAGTACTTC.

This chain connects TRBV30 to TRBJ1-5; tentative D call: TRBD1 (6 bases). The germline V gene encodes CDR1 GTSNPN and CDR2 SVGIG (reference sequence). CDR3 length: 12 amino acids. V lost 0 bases and J lost 6, with 6 bases in between. The CDR3 is CAWSVQGQPQHF. Written as DNA, the CDR3 is TGTGCCTGGAGTGTACAGGGTCAGCCCCAGCATTTT.

This clone was seen a single time. This rearrangement joins TRBV5-1 to TRBJ2-7; TRBD1 aligns across 9 bases. There are 14 residues in the CDR3. In germline, CDR1 is SGHRS, CDR2 YFSETQ. Losses at the gene ends were 4 bases for V and 0 bases for J; bases not matched to a gene: 2. CDR3 sequence reads: CASSEGQGSYEQYF. The CDR3 DNA reads TGCGCCAGCAGCGAGGGACAGGGCTCCTACGAGCAGTACTTC.

The chain carries TRBV10-3 and TRBJ1-2, with D hard to call. From germline, CDR1 is ENHRY and CDR2 SYGVKD. CDR3 length equals 14 residues. The V gene lost 0 bases and the J gene lost 3 bases, with 8 bases spanning the gap. DNA for the CDR3: TGTGCCATCAGTGAGTCGACACTGGACTATGGCTACACCTTC. Residues: CAISESTLDYGYTF.

This clone was found a few times. The chain recombines TRBV12-5 with TRBJ1-1; D is unresolved. Germline values: CDR1 LGHNT, CDR2 FRNRAP. The CDR3 totals 14 residues. The V end lost 4 bases, the J end lost 1 base, and 10 bases lay between the germline ends. The CDR3 DNA follows: TGTGCTAGTGGTTCCCCAGCGGGGAACACTGAAGCTTTCTTT. It encodes CASGSPAGNTEAFF.

The rearrangement uses TRBV28 and TRBJ2-6; D unclear. CDR1 MDHEN and CDR2 SYDVKM come from the germline V gene. This CDR3 has 15 residues. The V and J ends lost 1 base and 8 bases respectively, with 12 bases between them. CDR3 DNA sequence: TGTGCCAGCAGTTTATCTCCAACTGGTCCCAACGTCCTGACTTTC. Translating gives CASSLSPTGPNVLTF.

This sequence joins TRBV4-2 and TRBJ1-2; 7 bases fit TRBD1. The CDR3 length is 15 residues. CDR1 is LGHNA and CDR2 is YNFKEQ in the germline V gene. V shed 3 bases and J 4 bases; nucleotides not matched to a gene: 8. The CDR3 coding sequence is TGTGCCAGCAGCCACTCCCAGGGGGTCGGCTATGGCTACACCTTC. This sequence encodes CASSHSQGVGYGYTF.

The rearrangement uses TRBV6-5 and TRBJ1-4; D gene uncertain. From germline, CDR1 is MNHEY and CDR2 SVGAGI. This CDR3 comprises 16 residues. Trimming left V 0 bases short and J 5 bases short, with 13 bases between. CDR3 DNA sequence: TGTGCCAGCAGTTACTCCCAATCGCCGCGGAATGAAAAACTGTTTTTT. It specifies CASSYSQSPRNEKLFF.

Only a few counts were recorded for this clone. This chain connects TRBV4-1 to TRBJ2-3, with 10 positions matching TRBD2. CDR3 length equals 16 residues. The germline V gene encodes CDR1 MGHRA and CDR2 YSYEKL. The J segment lost 2 bases and the V segment lost 5 bases, leaving 7 bases of the junction unmatched. CDR3 protein: CASSWPLAGDTDTQYF. CDR3 coding DNA: TGCGCCAGCAGCTGGCCTCTAGCGGGAGACACAGATACGCAGTATTTT.

This clone was counted between two and nine times. The V gene is TRBV5-1, the J gene TRBJ2-3, with no clear D. Trimming shortened V by 4 bases and J by 3 bases, and 15 bases separated the two germline ends. The CDR3 spans 15 residues. The germline CDR1 and CDR2 sequences are SGHRS and YFSETQ. CDR3 sequence (DNA): TGCGCCAGCAGCAAAGACTCGGCGAGAACAGATACGCAGTATTTT. Translation: CASSKDSARTDTQYF.

The chain carries TRBV5-8 and TRBJ1-3; D is unresolved. The CDR3 has 14 residues. V dropped 0 bases and J dropped 2 bases, with 6 bases sitting between them. Germline CDR1 SGHTS, CDR2 YDEGEE. Here the CDR3 DNA reads TGTGCCAGCAGCTTGGCAGGCGCTGGAAACACCATATATTTT. It codes for CASSLAGAGNTIYF.

The chain carries TRBV5-8 and TRBJ2-6, with a possible D match to TRBD1 (6 bases). The CDR3 sequence is 17 residues long. Germline V CDR1 and CDR2: SGHTS, YDEGEE. Trimming took 0 bases from V and 1 from J, leaving 11 bases between them. In DNA, the CDR3 is TGTGCCAGCAGCTTGGTAGGCAGGGGATCTGGGGCCAACGTCCTGACTTTC. Amino acid sequence: CASSLVGRGSGANVLTF. The full variable domain, in which reference TRBV5-8 and TRBJ2-6 provide the parts outside the CDR3, is EAGVTQSPTHLIKTRGQQATLRCSPISGHTSVYWYQQALGLGLQFLLWYDEGEERNRGNFPPRFSGRQFPNYSSELNVNALELEDSALYLCASSLVGRGSGANVLTFGAGSRLTVL.

The CDR3 spells CASSTRRRTGFQETQYF. The CDR3 bases are TGTGCCAGCAGCACGCGAAGAAGAACAGGGTTCCAGGAGACCCAGTACTTC. The chain carries TRBV7-8 and TRBJ2-5; weak D call: TRBD1 (6 bases). This CDR3 is built from 17 residues. The ends were cut back, 5 bases at V and 5 bases at J, with 24 bases in the middle. Germline V CDR1 and CDR2: SGHVS, FQNEAQ.

The chain links TRBV7-2 to TRBJ1-6; D possibly corresponds to TRBD1 (6 bases). The CDR3 is made up of 12 amino acids. Trimming pared 6 bases from V and 10 bases from J, leaving 10 bases between. CDR1 SGHTA and CDR2 FQGNSA come from the germline V gene. CDR3: CASRGTGSPLHF. The CDR3 nucleotides are TGTGCCAGCAGGGGTACAGGGTCACCCCTCCACTTT.

CDR3 protein: CASGTGVGYTF. As DNA, the CDR3 is TGTGCTAGTGGTACAGGGGTAGGCTACACCTTC. This chain joins TRBV12-5 and TRBJ1-2; the match to TRBD1 covers 7 bases. Germline CDR1 is LGHNT and CDR2 is FRNRAP. Germline trimming cut 5 bases from V and 8 bases from J; bases unmatched to any gene: 2. The CDR3 is made up of 11 amino acids.

This rearrangement joins TRBV12-5 to TRBJ2-1, with D unclear. CDR1 is LGHNT and CDR2 is FRNRAP in the germline V gene. Trimming shortened V by 6 bases and J by 0 bases, and 18 bases separated the two germline ends. The CDR3 is 17 residues long. In DNA, the CDR3 is TGTGCTAGTGGCCGCACCCCTACCCGGAGCTCCTACAATGAGCAGTTCTTC. Its protein is CASGRTPTRSSYNEQFF.

The V call is TRBV14, the J call TRBJ1-1; D may be TRBD1 (6 bases). Germline CDR1 is SGHDN and CDR2 is FVKESK. Trimming shortened V by 0 bases and J by 4 bases, and 12 bases separated the two germline ends. The CDR3 is 15 amino acids. The DNA of the CDR3 is TGTGCCAGCAGCCAAGACGGGGGGGCGGTCACTGAAGCTTTCTTT. Protein: CASSQDGGAVTEAFF.

V is TRBV6-5 and J is TRBJ1-3, with D perhaps matching TRBD1 (6 bases). V lost 6 bases to trimming and J lost 2 bases, with 11 bases between them. Germline CDR1 reads MNHEY; CDR2 reads SVGAGI. The CDR3 length is 14 residues. In DNA, the CDR3 is TGTGCCAGCAGCTCAGGGGTCACTGGAAACACCATATATTTT. Translation: CASSSGVTGNTIYF.

V gene TRBV5-6 combines with J gene TRBJ2-3; 8 bases line up with TRBD2. The CDR3 totals 16 residues. The ends lost 0 bases at V and 5 bases at J; junction bases unmatched: 8. Looked up from germline, CDR1 is SGHDT and CDR2 is YYEEEE. The CDR3 nucleotides read TGTGCCAGCAGCTTGGGCGGGACTAGAAGGGTAGATACGCAGTATTTT. Translated, it gives CASSLGGTRRVDTQYF.

V is TRBV15 and J is TRBJ1-6; D is undetermined. Looked up from germline, CDR1 is LNHNV and CDR2 is YYDKDF (reference sequence). The CDR3 consists of 14 residues. The V and J ends lost 0 bases and 10 bases respectively, with 10 bases between them. The CDR3 here is CATSRDREGSPLHF. The CDR3 nucleotides read TGTGCCACCAGCAGAGACCGCGAGGGATCACCCCTCCACTTT.

The V call is TRBV6-5, the J call TRBJ1-1, with 10 bases fitting TRBD1. This CDR3 comprises 15 residues. Germline V lookup: CDR1 MNHEY, CDR2 SVGAGI. Trimming removed 6 bases from V and 1 base from J; junction bases left unmatched: 5. In nucleotides, the CDR3 is TGTGCCAGCAGCCGTGACAGGGGGCGGAACACTGAAGCTTTCTTT. Residues: CASSRDRGRNTEAFF.

CDR3 amino acids: CASSLTPTGFPGELFF. In DNA, the CDR3 is TGTGCCAGCAGTCTCACCCCCACAGGGTTCCCCGGGGAGCTGTTTTTT. V gene TRBV27 combines with J gene TRBJ2-2; D is perhaps TRBD1 (6 bases). V lost 5 bases and J lost 6, with 19 bases in between. From germline, CDR1 is MNHEY and CDR2 SMNVEV (reference sequence). The length of the CDR3 is 16 residues.

V usage is TRBV6-5 and J usage is TRBJ2-5, with TRBD1 as a possible D gene (7 bases). The CDR3 has 14 amino acids. Between the trimmed V and J ends, which lost 6 bases and 5 bases, there was a span of 16 bases. In germline, CDR1 is MNHEY, CDR2 SVGAGI. CDR3 bases: TGTGCCAGCAGGCCTTTCCAGGGGGGCGAGACCCAGTACTTC. Its protein is CASRPFQGGETQYF.